Below are 16 T cell receptor beta chains sequenced from a single sample in a study of OX40 agonist ivuxolimab in advanced cancers. Clones were sequenced by immunoSEQ multiplex PCR, and TCRdb holds only the in-frame ones, with some missing. The table records around 29,000 clones, roughly 87% of them present only once. This specimen was CD4+ or CD8+ T cells sorted from blood, taken in a trial of the OX40 agonist ivuxolimab. The source of these receptors is an adult with an advanced solid tumor such as melanoma, head and neck, liver or kidney cancer.

The chain links TRBV7-9 to TRBJ2-7; the match to TRBD1 covers 9 bases. The junction had 4 bases not matched to a gene; V was cut back by 1 base and J by 3 bases. CDR1 and CDR2 from the germline V gene are SEHNR and FQNEAQ (reference sequence). The CDR3 is 15 amino acids. CDR3 region: CASSLEGQGVYEQYF. The DNA of the CDR3 is TGTGCCAGCAGCTTAGAGGGACAGGGTGTCTACGAGCAGTACTTC.

This clone was observed at least ten times. The sample carries other DNA sequences with the same CDR3. The chain links TRBV27 to TRBJ1-6, with a possible D match to TRBD1 (5 bases). This CDR3 has 13 residues. Germline lookup yields CDR1 MNHEY and CDR2 SMNVEV (reference sequence). The V end lost 6 bases, the J end lost 7 bases, and 10 bases lay between the germline ends. DNA of the CDR3: TGTGCCAGCAGAACAGGATACAATTCACCCCTCCACTTT. Translated, it gives CASRTGYNSPLHF.

The CDR3 sequence: CASSWGGTGVSSTGELFF. CDR3 in DNA: TGTGCCAGCAGCTGGGGTGGGACAGGGGTGTCCAGCACCGGGGAGCTGTTTTTT. The chain links TRBV7-3 to TRBJ2-2; TRBD1 aligns across 10 bases. The CDR3 length is 18 residues. J gave up 4 bases and V 4 bases, and 12 bases lay outside the gene matches. Germline assignment: CDR1 SGHTA and CDR2 FQGTGA.

The rearrangement joins TRBV19 to TRBJ2-5, with 9 bases fitting TRBD1. J lost 5 bases, V lost 4 bases, and 2 bases had no gene match. The CDR3 consists of 13 residues. From germline, CDR1 is LNHDA and CDR2 SQIVND (reference sequence). The CDR3 sequence is CASSNRGQETQYF. The CDR3 nucleotides read TGTGCCAGTAGTAACAGGGGGCAGGAGACCCAGTACTTC.

J is TRBJ2-1 and V is TRBV30; D may match TRBD1 or TRBD2 (5 bases each). The V gene's germline CDR1 is GTSNPN and CDR2 SVGIG (reference sequence). The germline V and J ends were trimmed by 4 bases and 6 bases, with 13 bases remaining between them. The CDR3 totals 13 residues. CDR3 sequence reads: CAWKRDGPNEQFF. The CDR3, as DNA: TGTGCCTGGAAACGGGACGGACCCAATGAGCAGTTCTTC.

This sequence joins TRBV19 and TRBJ2-7; TRBD2 agrees at 9 bases. After removal of 3 bases from V and 3 bases from J, the junction contained 6 bases not matched to a gene. The CDR3 totals 15 residues. Germline V gene lookup returns CDR1 LNHDA and CDR2 SQIVND (reference sequence). CDR3 sequence reads: CASSMGSGGHYEQYF. The CDR3 coding sequence is TGTGCCAGTAGTATGGGTAGCGGGGGACACTACGAGCAGTACTTC.

The rearrangement joins TRBV6-5 to TRBJ2-7; D may be TRBD2 (5 bases). The CDR3 covers 15 residues. Germline CDR1 is MNHEY and CDR2 is SVGAGI. V was trimmed by 2 bases and J by 0 bases, leaving 11 bases between them. CDR3 nucleotide sequence: TGTGCCAGCAGTTACGGACTCCCGAGCTCCTACGAGCAGTACTTC. Residues: CASSYGLPSSYEQYF.

CDR3 sequence: CASSQEGKGSSYEQYF. CDR3 DNA sequence: TGCGCCAGCAGCCAAGAGGGAAAGGGGAGCTCCTACGAGCAGTACTTC. The V and J genes are TRBV4-1 and TRBJ2-7, with D possibly called TRBD1 or TRBD2 (5 bases each). Looked up from germline, CDR1 is MGHRA and CDR2 is YSYEKL. The CDR3 has 16 amino acids. With 0 bases removed from V and 0 bases from J, the gap between germline ends came to 12 bases.

This clone was detected only a few times. This chain links TRBV7-9 with TRBJ2-2; D gene unclear. Germline lookup yields CDR1 SEHNR and CDR2 FQNEAQ (reference sequence). V shed 4 bases and J shed 9 bases, with 9 bases lying between them. The CDR3 is 12 residues long. The CDR3 protein is CASSYTGWELFF. CDR3 nucleotide sequence: TGTGCCAGCAGCTACACCGGCTGGGAGCTGTTTTTT.

The rearrangement links TRBV28 to TRBJ2-5, with D uncertain. The germline V gene has CDR1 MDHEN and CDR2 SYDVKM. The CDR3 length is 13 residues. Trimming removed 1 base from V and 2 bases from J, with 5 bases in between. In DNA, the CDR3 is TGTGCCAGCAGTTTATCTGGACAAGAGACCCAGTACTTC. Its translation: CASSLSGQETQYF.

The gene calls are TRBV12-5 and TRBJ2-7, with 10 bases that match TRBD1. Trimming at V came to 1 base and at J to 6 bases, leaving 0 bases not matched to a gene. Germline V gene sequence: CDR1 LGHNT, CDR2 FRNRAP. This CDR3 comprises 13 residues. The CDR3, as DNA: TGTGCTAGTGGTTTGGGACAGGGGGCCGAGCAGTACTTC. It codes for CASGLGQGAEQYF.

The V call is TRBV4-3, the J call TRBJ1-2; tentative D call: TRBD1 (5 bases). From germline, CDR1 is LGHNA and CDR2 YSLEER. This CDR3 spans 18 amino acids. Trimming cost V 0 bases and J 0 bases, with 17 bases left between them. In DNA, the CDR3 is TGCGCCAGCAGCCAAGAAAGGGACCGCGTGGGTTCTAACTATGGCTACACCTTC. Protein product: CASSQERDRVGSNYGYTF.

This clone has only one observation. This sequence joins TRBV2 and TRBJ2-7; the match to TRBD2 covers 11 bases. Trimming cost V 8 bases and J 4 bases; bases outside gene matches: 13. Germline lookup yields CDR1 SNHLY and CDR2 FYNNEI. The CDR3 contains 16 residues. The DNA for the CDR3 is TGTGCCAGCGGATACGGTTGGGCTAGCGGGGGGTACGAGCAGTACTTC. It translates to CASGYGWASGGYEQYF.

The CDR3 DNA sequence: TGTGCCAGCAGTTTACTGGGCAGGGGGGAGACCCAGTACTTC. Protein product: CASSLLGRGETQYF. The chain uses TRBV27 and TRBJ2-5, with 7 bases that match TRBD1. The CDR3 totals 14 residues. The germline gives CDR1 MNHEY, CDR2 SMNVEV (reference sequence). The ends lost 2 bases at V and 5 bases at J; junction bases unmatched: 5.

The chain employs TRBV5-8 and TRBJ2-5, with a tentative D call TRBD1 (6 bases). The CDR3 is made up of 14 amino acids. The germline V gene has CDR1 SGHTS and CDR2 YDEGEE. V was shortened by 5 bases and J by 1 base, with 12 bases between the two germline ends. The CDR3 here is CASRETGIQETQYF. DNA for the CDR3: TGTGCCAGCAGGGAAACAGGGATCCAAGAGACCCAGTACTTC. The entire variable domain, with the rest obtained from reference TRBV5-8 and TRBJ2-5, is as follows: EAGVTQSPTHLIKTRGQQATLRCSPISGHTSVYWYQQALGLGLQFLLWYDEGEERNRGNFPPRFSGRQFPNYSSELNVNALELEDSALYLCASRETGIQETQYFGPGTRLLVL.

The V gene is TRBV7-2, the J gene TRBJ2-1; D uncertain. Looked up from germline, CDR1 is SGHTA and CDR2 is FQGNSA. V lost 4 bases and J lost 2, with 6 bases in between. The CDR3 is made up of 13 amino acids. The CDR3 protein is CASSSPPYNEQFF. The CDR3 nucleotides read TGTGCCAGCAGCTCTCCGCCCTACAATGAGCAGTTCTTC.